The clone carrying this T cell receptor (beta chain) was counted between two and nine times. TCRdb reprocessed the 5' RACE reads via MiXCR and lists one record per CDR3 protein. The table has about 360,000 distinct CDR3 sequences, 14% to 15% seen once. The source of the sample is a study of CD8 T cells in ankylosing spondylitis. CDR1 and CDR2 (germline): SGHRS, YFSETQ. The ends were cut back, 7 bases at V and 0 bases at J, with 17 bases in the middle. This CDR3 spans 16 amino acids. The sequencing input was blood, either unsorted or a sorted T cell fraction (not recorded which). The origin of this receptor is a male donor with ankylosing spondylitis or in good health (not recorded which). The J gene is TRBJ1-3, the V gene TRBV5-1, with D perhaps matching TRBD1 (6 bases). In DNA, the CDR3 is TGCGCCAGCTCCGGGGGGCAGCCCATCTCTGGAAACACCATATATTTT. This encodes CASSGGQPISGNTIYF.